The count of the clone carrying this T cell receptor (beta chain) is one. The assay was immunoSEQ multiplex PCR, and TCRdb's table has in-frame clones only and misses some. The top ten clones hold about 0.25% of a sample with 67,000 or so clones, nearly 97% of them seen once. With 5 bases removed from V and 1 base from J, the gap between germline ends came to 11 bases. This CDR3 region has 13 residues. The germline CDR1 and CDR2 sequences are SQVTM and ANQGSEA. The data were obtained in a study of technical replicates of blood from a handful of donors. The chain employs TRBV29-1 and TRBJ1-1, with a possible D match to TRBD1 (6 bases). Sequenced: T cells isolated from PBMCs. This sequence was found in a human donor in good health. For the CDR3, the DNA is TGCAGCGTTAAACTACAGGGGAACACTGAAGCTTTCTTT. It codes for CSVKLQGNTEAFF.